Below are 7 T cell receptor beta chains sequenced from a single sample in a study of human T cells and chemical hapten exposure. TCRdb re-derived calls from the RACE reads in MiXCR, one entry per CDR3 protein. The table shows 80,000 to 95,000 distinct CDR3 sequences, with approximately 11% occurring only once. Indicated time point: patch test 2, 6 weeks after DPC sensitization. Described treatment: therapeutic diphenylcyclopropenone sensitization with weekly scalp DPC. The specimen was whole blood, collected in connection with sensitization to the hapten diphenylcyclopropenone (DPC). The source is a man aged 35 to 55 with alopecia areata. Some clones in this sample may be carry-over from other donors' samples.

This clonotype was seen repeatedly, ten times or more. At one end, the junction sequence differs from germline, possibly due to a read error. The chain uses TRBV7-7 and TRBJ1-5, with 7 bases that match TRBD1. Germline V gene sequence: CDR1 SSHAT, CDR2 FNYEAQ (reference sequence). The CDR3 length is 13 residues. The CDR3: CASSLDRDQPQHF. The CDR3 region has the DNA TGTGCTAGCAGCCTCGACAGGGATCAGCCCCAGCATTTT.

J is TRBJ2-3 and V is TRBV4-3; D is ambiguous. Trimming stripped 0 bases from V and 2 bases from J, with 15 bases between. This CDR3 spans 17 amino acids. Germline assignment: CDR1 LGHNA and CDR2 YSLEER. CDR3 amino acids: CASSQDHSTLLTDTQYF. CDR3 in DNA: TGCGCCAGCAGCCAAGATCACTCCACTTTACTCACAGATACGCAGTATTTT.

This clonotype turned up a few times. The chain employs TRBV7-2 and TRBJ2-1; 9 nucleotides line up with TRBD2. Unmatched junction bases numbered 6, after V lost 7 bases and J lost 8 bases. Germline lookup yields CDR1 SGHTA and CDR2 FQGNSA. CDR3 size: 13 residues. The CDR3 DNA reads as TGTGCCAGCATCCAAACTAGCGGGTATGAGCAGTTCTTC. Protein: CASIQTSGYEQFF.

This clonotype was found many times. CDR3: CASSLISGQTNEKLFF. CDR3 DNA sequence: TGTGCCAGCAGCTTAATATCGGGACAAACAAATGAAAAACTGTTTTTT. This rearrangement joins TRBV7-9 to TRBJ1-4; a weak D match, TRBD1 (6 bases). V lost 2 bases and J 5 bases, leaving 15 bases between the germline ends. This CDR3 is built from 16 residues. Germline V gene lookup returns CDR1 SEHNR and CDR2 FQNEAQ (reference sequence).

This clonotype was seen a few times. CDR3 region: CSVEGVNYGYTF. For the CDR3, the DNA is TGCAGCGTGGAGGGAGTTAACTATGGCTACACCTTC. This chain connects TRBV29-1 to TRBJ1-2, with D hard to call. The CDR3 has 12 amino acids. The germline gives CDR1 SQVTM, CDR2 ANQGSEA. V lost 6 bases and J lost 1, with 9 bases in between.

This clonotype was picked up a small number of times. The chain links TRBV7-8 to TRBJ2-5, with D possibly being TRBD1 or TRBD2 (5 bases each). CDR1 and CDR2 (germline): SGHVS, FQNEAQ. This CDR3 is built from 16 residues. Deletions cut 4 bases from V and 2 bases from J, with 17 bases between. Here the CDR3 reads CASSSGTTGLQETQYF. CDR3 DNA: TGTGCCAGCAGCTCGGGAACTACAGGTTTACAAGAGACCCAGTACTTC.

This clonotype was seen at least ten times. The chain recombines TRBV6-5 with TRBJ1-1, with D perhaps matching TRBD1 (5 bases). Between the trimmed V and J ends, which lost 3 bases and 3 bases, there was a span of 8 bases. Germline lookup yields CDR1 MNHEY and CDR2 SVGAGI. This CDR3 region has 13 residues. CDR3 protein: CASSYMGDTEAFF. The CDR3 DNA reads TGTGCCAGCAGTTATATGGGGGACACTGAAGCTTTCTTT.